This T cell receptor beta chain was found in a study of CD8+CD57+ T cells in acquired aplastic anemia. The wider study: The average for DNA from sorted CD4+ and CD8+ cells was 3.2 ug. Study-level points and caveats: Controls and patients did not differ significantly in CD8+ Simpson's diversity. Found in both controls and patients were around 29 CD8+ CDR3 sequences.

Turning to this clonotype: Its target is not known.

CD8+CD57+ cell expansion, shown by flow cytometry, had occurred in the patients selected for sequencing. As a group, the patients uniformly had severe acquired aplastic anemia. The template used for profiling TCR beta VDJ and CDR3 was genomic DNA. TCRdb passed the reads through MiXCR, listing each CDR3 protein once. The repertoire holds about 120,000 distinct CDR3 sequences, with approximately 61% as singletons. V was cut by 5 bases and J by 0 bases, with 14 bases left in between. Per germline, CDR1 DFQATT and CDR2 SNEGSKA (reference sequence). The CDR3 contains 14 residues. Material: sorted CD4+, CD8+, or CD8+CD57+ T cells (not recorded which) from PBMCs. The source of this sequence is a human donor with aplastic anemia. This chain links TRBV20-1 with TRBJ2-7; no clear D gene. CDR3 residues: CSALSDPSSYEQYF. Written as DNA, the CDR3 is TGCAGTGCTCTCAGCGACCCTAGCTCCTACGAGCAGTACTTC.